The clone carrying this TCR beta chain has a handful of counts. No antigen is known for it. Trimming at V came to 6 bases and at J to 2 bases, leaving 15 bases not matched to a gene. Germline V gives CDR1 DFQATT, CDR2 SNEGSKA (reference sequence). The CDR3 is 17 amino acids. This sample is drawn from a study of vaccination and CD4 T cells after COVID-19. Sequenced with the Oncomine TCR Beta short-read assay was DNA taken from cultured CD4+ T cells. TCRdb passed the PCR reads through MiXCR, listing each CDR3 protein once. The data hold about 15,000 distinct CDR3 sequences, with 55% to 85% observed a single time. The treatment was: roughly 11-day PBMC culture with coronavirus spike peptide pools or control peptides (ViraFEST assay).

Sequencing input: CD4+ T cells from blood, cultured in vitro. The clonotype originates from a human donor who had recovered from COVID-19. The J gene is TRBJ1-5, the V gene TRBV20-1, with 8 bases that match TRBD1. In DNA form, the CDR3 reads TGCAGTGCCAAGGACAGGGTCAGTGGAAGCGGCAATCAGCCCCAGCATTTT. Translated: CSAKDRVSGSGNQPQHF.